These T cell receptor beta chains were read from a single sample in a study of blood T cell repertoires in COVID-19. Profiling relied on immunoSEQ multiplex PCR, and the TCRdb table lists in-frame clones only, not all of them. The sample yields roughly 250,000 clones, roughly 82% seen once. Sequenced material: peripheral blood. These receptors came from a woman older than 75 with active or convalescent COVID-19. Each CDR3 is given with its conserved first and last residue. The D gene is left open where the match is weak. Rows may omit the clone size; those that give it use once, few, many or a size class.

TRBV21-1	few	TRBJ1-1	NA	TGTGCCAGCAAGACAGACAGGGGGCAAAATGAGAGTACTGAAGCTTTCTTT	CASKTDRGQNESTEAFF
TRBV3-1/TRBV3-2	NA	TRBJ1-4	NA	TGTGCCAGCAGCCAAGCGGCGGGGGGAGAAAAACTGTTTTTT	CASSQAAGGEKLFF
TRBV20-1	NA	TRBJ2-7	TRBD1	TGCAGTGCTAGTGACAGGGGACAAGGCGAGCAGTACTTC	CSASDRGQGEQYF
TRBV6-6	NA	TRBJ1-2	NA	TGTGCCAGCAGCCCAGGGTATGGCTACACCTTC	CASSPGYGYTF
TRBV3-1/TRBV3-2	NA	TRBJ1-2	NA	TGTGCCAGCAGCCAAGACGCACAGAAGCTCTATGGCTACACCTTC	CASSQDAQKLYGYTF
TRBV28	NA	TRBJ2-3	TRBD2	TGTGCCAGCAGTTCAGCGGGAGTGGGGGGAGATACGCAGTATTTT	CASSSAGVGGDTQYF
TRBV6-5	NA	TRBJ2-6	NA	TGTGCCAGCAGAGGGAGAGACTCTGGGGCCAACGTCCTGACTTTC	CASRGRDSGANVLTF
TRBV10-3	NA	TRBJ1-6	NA	TGTGCCATCAGTGAAAGTCTGAGTAATTCACCCCTCCACTTT	CAISESLSNSPLHF
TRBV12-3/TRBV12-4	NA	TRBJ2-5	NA	TGTGCCAGCAGTCTCCTAGCATCGGAGACCCAGTACTTC	CASSLLASETQYF
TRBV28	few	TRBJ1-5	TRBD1	TGTGCCAGCAGTGCAGGGGGCTCGGCTCAGCCCCAGCATTTT	CASSAGGSAQPQHF
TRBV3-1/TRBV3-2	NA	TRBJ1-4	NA	TGTGCCAGCAGCCAAGACCGCCCCGGGAAACTGTTTTTT	CASSQDRPGKLFF
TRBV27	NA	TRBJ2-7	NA	TGTGCCAGCAGTCTGCGGCAGGGGCAGTACGAGCAGTACTTC	CASSLRQGQYEQYF
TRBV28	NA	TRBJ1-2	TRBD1	TGTGCCAGCAGTTTGATACTTAGCAGGGGGAACTATGGCTACACCTTC	CASSLILSRGNYGYTF
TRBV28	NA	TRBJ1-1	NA	TGTGCCAGCAGTTTTGACAGCTTGAACACTGAAGCTTTCTTT	CASSFDSLNTEAFF
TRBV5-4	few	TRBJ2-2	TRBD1	TGTGCCAGCAGCCTCGGTCCCGGGACAGGGTTCATGAACACCGGGGAGCTGTTTTTT	CASSLGPGTGFMNTGELFF
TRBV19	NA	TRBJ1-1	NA	TGTGCCAGTAGTATAGCACAAGTGAACACTGAAGCTTTCTTT	CASSIAQVNTEAFF
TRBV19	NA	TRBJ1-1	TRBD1	TGTGCCAGTAGATTCGACAGGGGAGGTAAGGCTTTCTTT	CASRFDRGGKAFF
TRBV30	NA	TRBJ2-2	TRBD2	TGTGCCGGGAGGGTGGGGCGTCAACCCGGGGAGCTGTTTTTT	CAGRVGRQPGELFF
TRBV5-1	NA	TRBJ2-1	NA	TGCGCCAGCAGCTTGGAGGGCGGGACCTACAATGAGCAGTTCTTC	CASSLEGGTYNEQFF
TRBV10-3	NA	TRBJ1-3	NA	TGTGCCATCAGTGATGGGCTCTCTGGAAACACCATATATTTT	CAISDGLSGNTIYF
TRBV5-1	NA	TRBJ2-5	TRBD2	TGCGCCAGCAGCTTAGGGTCGACTAGCGGATCTCAAGAGACCCAGTACTTC	CASSLGSTSGSQETQYF
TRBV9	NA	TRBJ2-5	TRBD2	TGTGCCAGCAGCCCGGGACTAGCGGGAGAGACCCAGTACTTC	CASSPGLAGETQYF
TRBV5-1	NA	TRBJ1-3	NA	TGCGCCAGCAGCCCCCCGACAGGCTCTGGAAACACCATATATTTT	CASSPPTGSGNTIYF
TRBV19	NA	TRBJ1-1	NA	TGTGCCAGTAGTATAAAGGGGGGGGACCGAGCTTTCTTT	CASSIKGGDRAFF
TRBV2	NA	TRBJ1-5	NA	TGTGCCAGCAGTGAGGGCGGCAATCAGCCCCAGCATTTT	CASSEGGNQPQHF
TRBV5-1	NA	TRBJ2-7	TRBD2	TGCGCCAGCAGCTCCGTCCCGGGACTAGCGGGGGGGTACGAGCAGTACTTC	CASSSVPGLAGGYEQYF